This TCR beta chain was observed in a study of shared clonotypes between healthy human individuals. In this sample, this clone turned up a few times. The CDR3 totals 15 residues. Germline values: CDR1 SEHNR, CDR2 FQNEAQ (reference sequence). V lost 5 bases and J 4 bases, leaving 16 bases between the germline ends. Authors' analysis steps: Filtering differed since immunoSEQ provided only junctions, with no quality scores. Generated by immunoSEQ multiplex PCR, the TCRdb table keeps only in-frame clones and is missing some. The V and J calls and the clone size are those of that table, but D and trimming were determined from the DNA. The sample carries millions of clones, 95% recorded once.

The rearrangement uses TRBV7-9 and TRBJ2-3, with D possibly being TRBD2 (5 bases). Sample: naive CD4+ T cells sorted from blood. Subset meaning: CD45RA+ positively selected. This sequence originates from a man between 18 and 35 years old in good health. The CDR3 DNA is TGTGCCAGCAGCCCCCCTCCGGCGGGCGCAGATACGCAGTATTTT. Translating it yields CASSPPPAGADTQYF.